This T cell receptor beta chain was obtained from a study of relationships among human T cell subsets. Findings and caveats of the study: Substantial CDR3 sharing among Th1, Th2 and regulatory cells suggested stochastic fate choice.

About this clonotype: Antigen unknown.

Semiquantitative ARM-PCR amplified T cell receptor alpha and beta CDR3 regions from mRNA. In ARM-PCR, communal superprimers followed tagged nested gene-specific primers for exponential amplification. TCRdb reprocessed the multiplex PCR reads via MiXCR and lists one record per CDR3 protein. This table holds fewer than 16,000 distinct CDR3 sequences, 62% found once. CDR1 and CDR2 from the germline V gene are MDHEN and SYDVKM. V was pared by 4 bases and J by 15 bases, with 14 bases between. The CDR3 is made up of 11 amino acids. This chain joins TRBV28 and TRBJ2-3; a weak D match, TRBD2 (5 bases). The sequence derives from a man aged 35 to 55 in good health. Sequenced sample: total T cells sorted from blood. CDR3 amino acids: CASSYDRGQYF. The CDR3 bases are TGTGCCAGCAGTTATGACCGCGGGCAATATTTT.